Below, 17 T cell receptor beta chains from the same sample are listed, as sequenced in a study of blood T cells in healthy people across ages. Then a second PCR, running roughly 7 to 12 cycles, was carried out with a sample-barcoded 5' primer and a J-beta primer mix. TCRdb itself ran the 5' RACE reads through MiXCR, one entry per CDR3 protein. The sample carries about 380,000 distinct CDR3 sequences, approximately 47% recorded once. Material: blood. The receptors stem from a man aged 60 to 69 in good health.

V and J are TRBV6-2 or TRBV6-3 and TRBJ2-5, with TRBD2 matching 9 bases. V shed 0 bases and J 7 bases; nucleotides not matched to a gene: 3. Germline V gene data show CDR1 as MNHEY and CDR2 as SVGEGT. The CDR3 has 14 amino acids. The CDR3 region is CASSYSGTSRTQYF. CDR3 DNA: TGTGCCAGCAGTTACTCCGGGACTAGCAGGACCCAGTACTTC.

The chain is built from TRBV6-5 and TRBJ1-2, with D possibly TRBD1 on 6 matching bases. Between the trimmed V and J ends, which lost 6 bases and 1 base, there was a span of 9 bases. The CDR3 is 13 residues long. In germline, CDR1 is MNHEY, CDR2 SVGAGI. As DNA, the CDR3 is TGTGCCAGCAGCTGGGACATTAACTATGGCTACACCTTC. Translation gives CASSWDINYGYTF.

The chain employs TRBV14 and TRBJ2-3, with 10 bases aligning to TRBD2. J lost 0 bases, V lost 4 bases, and 10 bases had no gene match. The CDR3 has 18 residues. The germline CDR1 and CDR2 sequences are SGHDN and FVKESK. The CDR3 reads CASSRIRLAGASTDTQYF. The DNA of the CDR3 is TGTGCCAGCAGCCGAATCCGTCTAGCGGGAGCTAGCACAGATACGCAGTATTTT.

This clonotype was observed a handful of times. The rearrangement links TRBV7-9 to TRBJ2-5; D remains unclear. The CDR3 loop spans 16 amino acids. Trimming shortened V by 2 bases and J by 1 base, and 14 bases separated the two germline ends. Germline V lookup: CDR1 SEHNR, CDR2 FQNEAQ (reference sequence). CDR3 amino acids: CASSLSIYGSQETQYF. CDR3 coding DNA: TGTGCCAGCAGCTTATCGATATACGGTTCCCAAGAGACCCAGTACTTC.

V usage is TRBV15 and J usage is TRBJ1-1; D unclear. CDR1 is LNHNV and CDR2 is YYDKDF in the germline V gene (reference sequence). V lost 5 bases and J lost 3, with 10 bases in between. This CDR3 region has 13 residues. CDR3 protein: CATSVTQDTEAFF. CDR3 bases: TGTGCCACCAGCGTAACCCAAGACACTGAAGCTTTCTTT.

This clonotype was seen a few times. The chain links TRBV7-7 to TRBJ2-1; 10 bases map to TRBD1. Germline assignment: CDR1 SSHAT and CDR2 FNYEAQ (reference sequence). The length of the CDR3 is 15 residues. CDR3 in amino acids: CASSRGGQGLDEQFF. The CDR3 DNA reads TGTGCTAGCTCTCGGGGGGGACAGGGGTTGGATGAGCAGTTCTTC.

The V call is TRBV29-1, the J call TRBJ2-7, with D possibly TRBD2 on 5 matching bases. This CDR3 is built from 14 residues. Germline lookup yields CDR1 SQVTM and CDR2 ANQGSEA. V was cut by 6 bases and J by 1 base, with 16 bases left in between. CDR3 loop: CSVAYEGSSYEQYF. The CDR3 DNA follows: TGCAGCGTCGCCTACGAAGGGAGTTCCTACGAGCAGTACTTC.

This clonotype was detected a few times. The genes are TRBV7-2 and TRBJ2-7, with 14 bases fitting TRBD2. The CDR3 runs 19 residues. With V trimmed by 3 bases and J by 2 bases, 12 bases remained unmatched. Germline lookup yields CDR1 SGHTA and CDR2 FQGNSA. The CDR3 sequence is CASSLKTSGRATLPYEQYF. The DNA for the CDR3 is TGTGCCAGCAGCTTGAAGACTAGCGGGAGGGCCACCCTCCCCTACGAGCAGTACTTC.

The rearrangement uses TRBV28 and TRBJ1-2, with a possible D match to TRBD1 (6 bases). The V end was cut by 7 bases, the J end by 5 bases, with 14 bases between. This CDR3 comprises 13 residues. Germline lookup yields CDR1 MDHEN and CDR2 SYDVKM. The CDR3 reads CASTSGARYGYTF. CDR3 in DNA: TGTGCCAGCACCTCGGGGGCACGGTATGGCTACACCTTC.

The table lists this clonotype with a few counts. The J gene is TRBJ2-4, the V gene TRBV28; 9 nucleotides match TRBD1. The DNA end lines up better with TRBJ2-7; the J call may be wrong. The CDR3 consists of 14 residues. CDR1 is MDHEN and CDR2 is SYDVKM in the germline V gene. The CDR3 nucleotides read TGTGCCAGCAGGCCGACCGGGACAGGGTCCGAGCAGTACTTC. Translated: CASRPTGTGSEQYF.

The chain links TRBV29-1 to TRBJ1-2; the match to TRBD1 covers 7 bases. V was clipped by 5 bases and J by 5 bases; unmatched bases: 5. Germline V gene data show CDR1 as SQVTM and CDR2 as ANQGSEA. The CDR3 runs to 12 residues. CDR3 nucleotides: TGCAGCGTTAGGGGGACAGAGTATGGCTACACCTTC. Translation: CSVRGTEYGYTF.

V gene TRBV18 combines with J gene TRBJ2-7, with no clear D. Trimming removed 4 bases from V and 6 bases from J, with 13 bases in between. CDR1 is KGHSH and CDR2 is LQKENI in the germline V gene. This CDR3 region has 13 residues. CDR3 loop: CASSQPPDLEQYF. Written as DNA, the CDR3 is TGTGCCAGCTCACAACCGCCTGACCTCGAGCAGTACTTC.

V and J are TRBV11-3 and TRBJ1-6; D gene unclear. The CDR3 sequence is 21 residues long. The V and J ends lost 1 base and 1 base respectively, with 23 bases between them. Germline V gene data show CDR1 as SGHNT and CDR2 as YENEEA. The CDR3 spells CASSLVGRYPGLNSYNSPLHF. The DNA of the CDR3 is TGTGCCAGCAGCTTAGTCGGACGGTACCCTGGGTTGAATTCCTATAATTCACCCCTCCACTTT. Supplemented by reference TRBV11-3 and TRBJ1-6, the full variable domain reads EAGVVQSPRYKIIEKKQPVAFWCNPISGHNTLYWYLQNLGQGPELLIRYENEEAVDDSQLPKDRFSAERLKGVDSTLKIQPAELGDSAVYLCASSLVGRYPGLNSYNSPLHFGNGTRLTVT.

The chain joins TRBV27 to TRBJ2-3; TRBD2 agrees at 12 bases. Trimming removed 0 bases from V and 11 bases from J; junction bases left unmatched: 6. The CDR3 runs to 15 residues. The germline V gene has CDR1 MNHEY and CDR2 SMNVEV (reference sequence). Here the CDR3 reads CASSLSRLAGEKQYF. DNA of the CDR3: TGTGCCAGCAGTTTATCCCGACTAGCGGGGGAGAAGCAGTATTTT.

This clonotype was recorded a few times. The genes are TRBV6-6 and TRBJ1-5; D is ambiguous. The V gene lost 0 bases and the J gene lost 5 bases, with 5 bases spanning the gap. CDR3 size: 13 residues. Germline values: CDR1 MNHNY, CDR2 SVGAGI (reference sequence). CDR3 loop: CASSYSKDQPQHF. CDR3 nucleotide sequence: TGTGCCAGCAGTTACTCGAAGGATCAGCCCCAGCATTTT.

The chain uses TRBV6-5 and TRBJ2-7, with D perhaps TRBD1 (5 bases). V lost 8 bases and J 5 bases, leaving 10 bases between the germline ends. Germline V lookup: CDR1 MNHEY, CDR2 SVGAGI. CDR3 length: 11 amino acids. CDR3 sequence (DNA): TGTGCCAGCCAAAGGGGCAACGAGCAGTACTTC. Translated, it gives CASQRGNEQYF.

The rearrangement uses TRBV20-1 and TRBJ2-1, with D maybe TRBD1 (6 bases). The germline V and J ends were trimmed by 1 base and 0 bases, with 13 bases remaining between them. CDR1 and CDR2 from the germline V gene are DFQATT and SNEGSKA (reference sequence). This CDR3 comprises 16 residues. In DNA form, the CDR3 reads TGCAGTGCTAGAGGATCGCAGGGGCGCTCCTACAATGAGCAGTTCTTC. Its translation is CSARGSQGRSYNEQFF.